A selection of T cell receptor beta chains follows, all from one sample in a study of beta chain features in type 1 diabetes. Libraries were prepared by immunoSEQ multiplex PCR; TCRdb keeps only in-frame clonotypes and omits some of them. Altogether roughly 160,000 clones are present, 7.8% being singletons, with the ten largest covering around 0.9%. Sequenced input: central memory CD4+ T cells from blood. These receptors were taken from a woman in her 40s with type 1 diabetes. Both conserved end residues are part of each CDR3. Fields, in order: J gene, CDR3 length, clone size, V gene, D gene, CDR3 protein, CDR3 DNA. The D gene is left open where the match is weak. Clone size is not always given. Where it is, it says once, few, many or a class for expanded clones.

TRBJ1-1,14,NA,TRBV5-6,NA,CASSPRRAWAEAFF,TGTGCCAGCAGCCCCAGGCGGGCGTGGGCTGAAGCTTTCTTT
TRBJ1-4,14,NA,TRBV9,NA,CASSGDTLNEKLFF,TGTGCCAGCAGCGGGGACACTCTGAATGAAAAACTGTTTTTT
TRBJ1-4,16,few,TRBV4-2,NA,CASSQGFWGPNEKLFF,TGTGCCAGCAGCCAAGGTTTCTGGGGCCCGAATGAAAAACTGTTTTTT
TRBJ2-7,13,NA,TRBV29-1,TRBD2,CSVGEGSIFEQYF,TGCAGCGTTGGGGAGGGGAGTATTTTCGAGCAGTACTTC
TRBJ1-1,13,NA,TRBV7-8,NA,CASSSAGYTEAFF,TGTGCCAGCAGCTCGGCAGGATACACTGAAGCTTTCTTT
TRBJ1-1,13,NA,TRBV29-1,NA,CSVEVGGNTEAFF,TGCAGCGTTGAAGTAGGGGGGAACACTGAAGCTTTCTTT
TRBJ1-2,12,NA,TRBV2,NA,CASKQGAHGYTF,TGTGCCAGCAAGCAAGGGGCGCACGGCTACACCTTC
TRBJ1-2,13,NA,TRBV7-2,NA,CASSSDRSYGYTF,TGTGCCAGCAGCTCGGACAGAAGCTATGGCTACACCTTC
TRBJ2-7,15,few,TRBV28,TRBD2,CASYTRTSGAYEQYF,TGTGCCAGCTATACCCGGACTAGCGGGGCCTACGAGCAGTACTTC
TRBJ2-7,13,few,TRBV29-1,TRBD1,CSVSGQGPDEQYF,TGCAGCGTCTCGGGACAGGGACCCGACGAGCAGTACTTC
TRBJ1-4,15,few,TRBV29-1,TRBD1,CSVEEVPGGGEKLFF,TGCAGCGTTGAAGAGGTACCAGGGGGAGGTGAAAAACTGTTTTTT
TRBJ1-5,15,few,TRBV16,NA,CASSQDGQLRQPQHF,TGTGCCAGCAGCCAGGATGGACAGTTGCGACAGCCCCAGCATTTT
TRBJ1-4,12,many,TRBV6-5,NA,CASSNLGGKLFF,TGTGCCAGCAGTAACCTCGGCGGAAAACTGTTTTTT
TRBJ1-6,16,few,TRBV13,TRBD1,CASSLGRQGAGSPLHF,TGTGCCAGCAGCTTAGGCCGTCAGGGGGCCGGTTCACCCCTCCACTTT
TRBJ2-3,17,NA,TRBV7-3,NA,CASSSLRGRGGTDTQYF,TGTGCCAGCAGCTCCCTACGGGGAAGAGGTGGGACAGATACGCAGTATTTT
TRBJ2-1,15,few,TRBV7-3,NA,CASSLRTGLHNEQFF,TGTGCCAGCAGCTTACGCACAGGTCTGCACAATGAGCAGTTCTTC
TRBJ2-1,16,NA,TRBV28,TRBD2,CASTRRGLATNNEQFF,TGTGCCAGCACCCGAAGAGGACTAGCGACCAACAATGAGCAGTTCTTC
TRBJ1-3,17,NA,TRBV27,NA,CASSRTLPGFSGNTIYF,TGTGCCAGCAGTAGAACCCTTCCAGGTTTCTCTGGAAACACCATATATTTT
TRBJ2-5,14,few,TRBV28,NA,CASSSPSSAETQYF,TGTGCCAGCAGTTCCCCGTCTAGCGCGGAGACCCAGTACTTC
TRBJ2-2,17,NA,TRBV7-9,TRBD1,CASSPPLRGRNTGELFF,TGTGCCAGCAGCCCGCCCCTCAGGGGGCGCAACACCGGGGAGCTGTTTTTT
TRBJ2-3,16,NA,TRBV7-2,TRBD2,CASSFLPSGSADTQYF,TGTGCCAGCAGCTTTCTCCCTAGCGGGAGCGCAGATACGCAGTATTTT
TRBJ2-4,13,few,TRBV4-1,NA,CASSPRESDIQYF,TGCGCCAGCAGCCCGAGGGAGTCTGACATTCAGTACTTC
TRBJ2-7,14,NA,TRBV28,TRBD1,CASSSGQGAYEQYF,TGTGCCAGCAGTTCGGGACAGGGGGCCTACGAGCAGTACTTC
TRBJ1-1,16,NA,TRBV5-6,NA,CASSLTGEGLGTEAFF,TGTGCCAGCAGCTTGACGGGGGAGGGGCTTGGCACTGAAGCTTTCTTT
TRBJ1-1,14,few,TRBV5-1,TRBD1,CASSLEQGRTEAFF,TGCGCCAGCAGCTTGGAACAGGGGAGAACTGAAGCTTTCTTT
TRBJ2-1,16,NA,TRBV11-3,TRBD2,CASSLEARGGLGEQFF,TGTGCCAGCAGCTTAGAGGCGCGGGGGGGCCTCGGTGAGCAGTTCTTC
TRBJ2-7,15,NA,TRBV6-6,NA,CASSDRSGGSYEQYF,TGTGCCAGCAGTGACAGGTCCGGGGGGTCCTACGAGCAGTACTTC
TRBJ1-2,14,NA,TRBV7-3,TRBD1,CASSLDRGNYGYTF,TGTGCCAGCAGCTTAGACAGGGGGAACTATGGCTACACCTTC
TRBJ1-1,12,NA,TRBV4-1,NA,CASSQASQEAFF,TGCGCCAGCAGCCAAGCTAGTCAGGAAGCTTTCTTT
TRBJ2-7,13,few,TRBV19,NA,CASSIRQGDEQYF,TGTGCCAGTAGTATCCGGCAGGGTGACGAGCAGTACTTC
TRBJ2-7,14,NA,TRBV18,TRBD1,CASSRTGNSYEQYF,TGTGCCAGCTCGCGGACAGGGAACTCCTACGAGCAGTACTTC